The 8 T cell receptor beta chains listed next were all sequenced from one sample in a study of shared clonotypes between healthy human individuals. Libraries were prepared by immunoSEQ multiplex PCR; TCRdb keeps only in-frame clonotypes and omits some of them. The table includes 780,000 or so clones, just under 75% detected once. Sequencing was done on a sample of memory CD4+ T cells sorted from blood. Indicated subset: CD45RA-negative fraction. The source of these receptors is a woman aged 25 to 45 in good health.

Only a few counts were recorded for this clone. The rearrangement joins TRBV6-1 to TRBJ2-5, with D perhaps TRBD1 or TRBD2 (6 bases each). The CDR3 covers 14 residues. Trimming shortened V by 7 bases and J by 5 bases, and 17 bases separated the two germline ends. CDR1 is MNHNS, CDR2 SASEGT, per germline. The CDR3 protein is CASTTPGGLETQYF. Written as DNA, the CDR3 is TGTGCCAGCACTACCCCCGGGGGCCTCGAGACCCAGTACTTC.

This clone occurred a few times. The J gene is TRBJ2-1, the V gene TRBV19; 7 positions match TRBD2. Trimming removed 0 bases from V and 0 bases from J; junction bases left unmatched: 5. This CDR3 has 17 amino acids. Germline V CDR1 and CDR2: LNHDA, SQIVND (reference sequence). CDR3 region: CASSIDRGVSSYNEQFF. The CDR3 DNA sequence: TGTGCCAGTAGTATAGATCGGGGGGTGAGCTCCTACAATGAGCAGTTCTTC.

The J gene is TRBJ2-7, the V gene TRBV18; the D gene is possibly TRBD2 (6 bases). Germline CDR1 is KGHSH and CDR2 is LQKENI. V gave up 3 bases and J gave up 9 bases, with 15 bases separating them. CDR3 length: 13 residues. As DNA, the CDR3 is TGTGCCAGCTCACCCTCGCGAACCGGGGGGCAGTACTTC. It is translated as CASSPSRTGGQYF.

With respect to this clone: The sample holds other DNA sequences that translate to the same CDR3. The gene calls are TRBV6-1 and TRBJ1-1; a weak D match, TRBD1 (5 bases). V was clipped by 7 bases and J by 4 bases, with 10 bases between them. The CDR3 contains 12 residues. Germline CDR1 reads MNHNS; CDR2 reads SASEGT. The CDR3 reads CASTGRGTEAFF. The CDR3 DNA reads as TGTGCCAGCACCGGGAGGGGCACTGAAGCTTTCTTT.

J is TRBJ1-3 and V is TRBV7-9, with D possibly being TRBD1 (5 bases). Deletions cut 5 bases from V and 1 base from J, with 12 bases between. This CDR3 is built from 15 residues. The germline gives CDR1 SEHNR, CDR2 FQNEAQ (reference sequence). The CDR3 sequence is CASSRHGTSGNTIYF. In DNA, the CDR3 is TGTGCCAGCAGCCGACACGGGACGTCTGGAAACACCATATATTTT.

The rearrangement uses TRBV10-3 and TRBJ1-5; the D gene is possibly TRBD1 (5 bases). V was cut by 6 bases and J by 3 bases, with 12 bases left in between. CDR1 is ENHRY, CDR2 SYGVKD, per germline. The CDR3 consists of 14 residues. The CDR3 protein is CAISRDAYNQPQHF. The DNA for the CDR3 is TGTGCCATCAGCCGGGACGCCTACAATCAGCCCCAGCATTTT.

This clone occurred a few times. The V call is TRBV30, the J call TRBJ2-2; D is ambiguous. Germline CDR1 GTSNPN, CDR2 SVGIG (reference sequence). This CDR3 has 13 residues. Trimming pared 0 bases from V and 1 base from J, leaving 3 bases between. DNA for the CDR3: TGTGCCTGGAGTGTACGGAACACCGGGGAGCTGTTTTTT. Its protein is CAWSVRNTGELFF.

V gene TRBV7-6 combines with J gene TRBJ2-1, with no clear D. Deletions cut 2 bases from V and 0 bases from J, with 8 bases between. The CDR3 is 15 residues long. Germline loops: CDR1 SGHVS, CDR2 FNYEAQ. In DNA form, the CDR3 reads TGTGCCAGCAGCTTACGGCCACTCTCCTACAATGAGCAGTTCTTC. As protein: CASSLRPLSYNEQFF.